The 24 T cell receptor beta chains reported below all come from one sample, sequenced in a study of read filtering for tumor transcriptome and immune sequencing (dated by TCRdb to 2020 to 2022). Sequencing used an Illumina HiSeq 4000. TCR libraries were built from about 400 ng RNA with the Immunoverse kit, using molecular barcoded adaptors covering alpha/delta and beta/gamma chains. Using fastp trimming at Q25 and MiXCR clonotype assembly, TCRdb reanalyzed the public sequencing data and kept in-frame beta chains. CDR3 protein sequences are deduplicated, and each keeps its most common genes and DNA. This sample is represented by several thousand distinct CDR3 sequences; 21% of them were singletons. About 26% of the sample belongs to the ten largest clones. The sequenced material came from a population of CD138-negative cells sorted from bone marrow. Read against the paper, the sample's cell subset or site label means: bone marrow mononuclear cells depleted of CD138+ plasma/myeloma cells by negative magnetic selection. These receptors came from a donor at least 40 years old with multiple myeloma.

The count of this clonotype is one. This sequence may be a read error, since a much larger clone differs from it by one base. The chain couples TRBV20-1 to TRBJ2-1; D gene uncertain. This CDR3 comprises 13 residues. CDR1 is DFQATT and CDR2 is SNEGSKA in the germline V gene (reference sequence). The CDR3: CSALGSSYNEQFF. In DNA, the CDR3 is TGCAGCGCGTTGGGCAGTTCCTACAATGAGCAGTTCTTC.

Within the sample, this clonotype is large. This rearrangement joins TRBV7-8 to TRBJ2-2; TRBD2 matches at 8 bases. There are 18 residues in the CDR3. J was trimmed by 5 bases and V by 1 base; bases with no gene match: 12. From germline, CDR1 is SGHVS and CDR2 FQNEAQ. In DNA, the CDR3 is TGTGCCAGCAGCTTAGGCCAGTTCGGACTAGCCGGGACCGGGGAGCTGTTTTTT. It yields the protein CASSLGQFGLAGTGELFF.

Worth noting for this clonotype: This may be a read error, as it is one base from a much larger clone. The rearrangement links TRBV4-1 to TRBJ1-5; D possibly corresponds to TRBD1 (5 bases). This CDR3 has 19 amino acids. The V end was cut by 1 base, the J end by 4 bases, with 23 bases between. CDR1 and CDR2 from the germline V gene are MGHRA and YSYEKL. The CDR3 DNA reads as TGCGCCAGCAGCCAAGGTCATTTGTATGAGAGGGGAGGTAATCAGCCCCAGCATTTT. It yields the protein CASSQGHLYERGGNQPQHF.

Judged by abundance, this clonotype is medium-sized. The chain is built from TRBV7-3 and TRBJ2-1, with TRBD2 as a possible D gene (5 bases). Germline V CDR1 and CDR2: SGHTA, FQGTGA. Trimming pared 5 bases from V and 10 bases from J, leaving 21 bases between. The CDR3 has 15 amino acids. In DNA form, the CDR3 reads TGTGCCAGCAGCCAGAGCGGCTCATCCTTGAGGGAGCAGTTCTTC. Translating gives CASSQSGSSLREQFF.

In this sample, this clonotype turned up many times. The gene calls are TRBV27 and TRBJ1-1; D not resolved. Germline CDR1 and CDR2: MNHEY and SMNVEV (reference sequence). Trimming shortened V by 8 bases and J by 6 bases, and 13 bases separated the two germline ends. The CDR3 totals 12 residues. The CDR3 bases are TGTGCCAGCGGCCTCTTGGGCGCTGAAGCTTTCTTT. Translated, it gives CASGLLGAEAFF.

In its sample, this clonotype is medium-sized. The chain employs TRBV6-2 or TRBV6-3 and TRBJ2-6, with D unclear. This CDR3 spans 15 amino acids. The germline gives CDR1 MNHEY, CDR2 SVGEGT. The V gene lost 5 bases and the J gene lost 0 bases, with 8 bases spanning the gap. The chain's CDR3 is CASSPAYSGANVLTF. DNA of the CDR3: TGTGCCAGCAGTCCCGCCTACTCTGGGGCCAACGTCCTGACTTTC.

The table lists this clonotype with many counts. The chain joins TRBV3-1 to TRBJ2-5, with 8 bases aligning to TRBD1. Germline CDR1 LGHDT, CDR2 YNNKEL (reference sequence). The CDR3 is 18 residues long. V dropped 2 bases and J dropped 5; count of bases not matched to a gene: 16. In nucleotides, the CDR3 is TGTGCCAGCAGCCAAAGATACGGCAGGGCAGGGGGCCTTGAGACCCAGTACTTC. It codes for CASSQRYGRAGGLETQYF.

This clonotype was observed at least ten times. The rearrangement joins TRBV6-5 to TRBJ2-1, with unresolved D. The V and J ends lost 2 bases and 8 bases respectively, with 4 bases between them. The CDR3 covers 11 residues. CDR1 is MNHEY and CDR2 is SVGAGI in the germline V gene. CDR3 amino acids: CASSYRHEQFF. CDR3 coding DNA: TGTGCCAGCAGTTACAGGCATGAGCAGTTCTTC.

Many counts were recorded for this clonotype. CDR3 bases: TGTGCCAGCAGCCAACGGACAGGGGGCGATCAGCCCCAGCATTTT. As protein: CASSQRTGGDQPQHF. V usage is TRBV7-2 and J usage is TRBJ1-5; 11 bases are a match to TRBD1. The CDR3 contains 15 residues. Germline trimming cut 5 bases from V and 5 bases from J; bases unmatched to any gene: 5. Germline CDR1 SGHTA, CDR2 FQGNSA.

The chain joins TRBV28 to TRBJ1-1, with D unresolved. Germline V lookup: CDR1 MDHEN, CDR2 SYDVKM. This CDR3 is built from 14 residues. The V end was cut by 3 bases, the J end by 3 bases, with 11 bases between. The DNA of the CDR3 is TGTGCCAGCAGTTTCCGAAAATATTACACTGAAGCTTTCTTT. Translating gives CASSFRKYYTEAFF.

J is TRBJ2-1 and V is TRBV10-3, with unresolved D. The CDR3 contains 17 residues. Trimming cost V 3 bases and J 2 bases, with 17 bases left between them. From germline, CDR1 is ENHRY and CDR2 SYGVKD. CDR3: CAISDPTYSLAYNEQFF. In nucleotides, the CDR3 is TGTGCCATCAGTGACCCGACTTATTCTCTTGCCTACAATGAGCAGTTCTTC.

This clonotype was seen repeatedly, ten times or more. Just one base apart from a much larger clone, this may be a read error. The chain employs TRBV20-1 and TRBJ2-7, with 7 bases aligning to TRBD2. V lost 4 bases to trimming and J lost 2 bases; unmatched junction nucleotides: 5. Germline V gene sequence: CDR1 DFQATT, CDR2 SNEGSKA (reference sequence). The length of the CDR3 is 13 residues. The CDR3 DNA is TGCAGTGCTACCGCGGGAGAGACCTACGAGCAGTACTTC. Translation: CSATAGETYEQYF.

This clonotype was found many times. The chain links TRBV9 to TRBJ1-4; TRBD1 is a possible D gene (5 bases). Trimming took off 4 bases at V and 6 bases at J, with 16 bases between the two ends. Germline CDR1 reads SGDLS; CDR2 reads YYNGEE. The CDR3 is made up of 15 amino acids. The CDR3 loop reads CASSPRSGRDEKLFF. The CDR3 DNA reads TGTGCCAGCAGCCCACGTTCGGGACGGGATGAAAAACTGTTTTTT.

In its sample, this clonotype is medium-sized. The chain carries TRBV12-3 or TRBV12-4 and TRBJ2-7; possible D gene TRBD2, 5 bases. The CDR3 totals 14 residues. V gave up 5 bases and J gave up 4 bases, with 15 bases separating them. This CDR3 reads CASSPPTDFYEQYF. CDR3 DNA sequence: TGTGCCAGCAGTCCCCCGACGGACTTTTACGAGCAGTACTTC.

This clonotype has ten or more counts. The chain has TRBV4-2 and TRBJ2-7, with TRBD1 matching 9 bases. This CDR3 contains 16 residues. The germline V gene encodes CDR1 LGHNA and CDR2 YNFKEQ. Trimming at V came to 3 bases and at J to 3 bases, leaving 9 bases not matched to a gene. CDR3 sequence (DNA): TGTGCCAGCAGCCAGGTCGGACAGGGGATGTTCTACGAGCAGTACTTC. Protein: CASSQVGQGMFYEQYF.

About this clonotype itself: One junction end does not reproduce the germline sequence, and a read error may be involved. The chain carries TRBV24-1 and TRBJ2-7, with 7 nucleotides matching TRBD1. Germline assignment: CDR1 KGHDR and CDR2 SFDVKD. This CDR3 region has 14 residues. The CDR3 DNA is TGTGCCACCGGTGATTCTACAGGGGCCCGCGAGCAGTACTTC. Its translation is CATGDSTGAREQYF.

The chain combines TRBV28 with TRBJ2-7; D gene unclear. Looked up from germline, CDR1 is MDHEN and CDR2 is SYDVKM. V was shortened by 7 bases and J by 2 bases, with 18 bases between the two germline ends. The CDR3 extends over 15 amino acids. The CDR3: CASTEPGLGAYEQYF. In nucleotides, the CDR3 is TGTGCCAGCACAGAACCGGGTCTCGGCGCCTACGAGCAGTACTTC.

This clonotype occurred many times. The chain has TRBV6-1 and TRBJ1-5, with D unclear. V lost 7 bases and J lost 1, with 14 bases in between. Germline lookup yields CDR1 MNHNS and CDR2 SASEGT. The length of the CDR3 is 15 residues. CDR3: CASIVWTESNQPQHF. The CDR3 DNA reads as TGTGCCAGCATTGTATGGACCGAAAGCAATCAGCCCCAGCATTTT.

Details on this clonotype: A read error may produce the germline difference seen at one junction end. CDR3 amino acids: CVSNHIGEWGETQYF. DNA for the CDR3: TGTGTCAGCAATCATATTGGCGAGTGGGGGGAGACCCAGTACTTC. J is TRBJ2-5 and V is TRBV7-2; D assignment may be TRBD1 or TRBD2 (5 bases each). The CDR3 loop spans 15 amino acids. Germline loops: CDR1 SGHTA, CDR2 FQGNSA.

The sample holds many counts of this clonotype. The chain uses TRBV7-9 and TRBJ2-7; D perhaps matches TRBD2 (5 bases). This CDR3 comprises 12 residues. The V end lost 1 base, the J end lost 6 bases, and 7 bases lay between the germline ends. CDR1 SEHNR and CDR2 FQNEAQ come from the germline V gene (reference sequence). This chain's CDR3 is CASSLVRGEQYF. The CDR3 bases are TGTGCCAGCAGCTTAGTCCGGGGCGAGCAGTACTTC.

Remarks on this clonotype: This could be a read error, since a much larger clone is one nucleotide away. The gene calls are TRBV19 and TRBJ1-5, with D maybe TRBD1 (6 bases). Germline lookup yields CDR1 LNHDA and CDR2 SQIVND (reference sequence). The CDR3 is 15 amino acids. CDR3 coding DNA: TGTGCCAGTAGTATAGGACTGGGGGGCAATCAGCCCAAGCATTTT. It codes for CASSIGLGGNQPKHF.

Of note for this clonotype: A far bigger clonotype differs at one base, so this is likely a read error. The V gene is TRBV7-9, the J gene TRBJ1-6; 8 nucleotides line up with TRBD1. The CDR3 extends over 15 amino acids. Germline V gives CDR1 SEHNR, CDR2 FQNEAQ (reference sequence). CDR3 DNA: TGTGCCAGCAGCTTCTTCAGGGGGCATGGGACTGAAGTTTTCTTT. It yields the protein CASSFFRGHGTEVFF.

This clonotype was seen ten or more times. This chain joins TRBV12-3 or TRBV12-4 and TRBJ2-6; D possibly corresponds to TRBD2 (5 bases). V lost 3 bases, J lost 1 base, and 22 bases lay in between. The CDR3 spans 20 residues. The CDR3 reads CASSLGWNGGPSSGANVLTF. The CDR3 nucleotides read TGTGCCAGCAGTTTGGGGTGGAATGGAGGCCCGTCTTCTGGGGCCAACGTCCTGACTTTC.

This clonotype was recorded at least ten times. This chain joins TRBV20-1 and TRBJ2-7, with a weak D call TRBD2 (5 bases). There are 14 residues in the CDR3. V dropped 0 bases and J dropped 4 bases, with 13 bases sitting between them. Per the germline V gene, CDR1 is DFQATT and CDR2 is SNEGSKA (reference sequence). The CDR3 loop reads CSAREPSPPYEQYF. In nucleotides, the CDR3 is TGCAGTGCTAGAGAACCTAGCCCACCTTACGAGCAGTACTTC.